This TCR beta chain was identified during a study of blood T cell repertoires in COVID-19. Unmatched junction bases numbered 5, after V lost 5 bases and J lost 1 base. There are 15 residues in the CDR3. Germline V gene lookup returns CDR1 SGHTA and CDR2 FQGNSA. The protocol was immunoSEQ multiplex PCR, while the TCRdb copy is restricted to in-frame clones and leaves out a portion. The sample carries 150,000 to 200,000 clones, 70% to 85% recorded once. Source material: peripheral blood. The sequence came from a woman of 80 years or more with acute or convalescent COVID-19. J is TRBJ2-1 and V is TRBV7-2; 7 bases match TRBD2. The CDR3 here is CASSKTGGSYNEQFF. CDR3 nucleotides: TGTGCCAGCAGCAAGACGGGAGGTTCCTACAATGAGCAGTTCTTC.